The 29 T cell receptor beta chains reported below all come from one sample, sequenced in a study of beta chain features in type 1 diabetes. The entirety of the isolated RNA underwent reverse transcription, so expressed TCRB transcripts were sequenced. The assay was immunoSEQ multiplex PCR, and TCRdb's table has in-frame clones only and misses some. This sample carries 430,000 or so clones, 11% of them seen once, and the ten largest clones take about 0.045%. Sequenced sample: naive CD4+ T cells from blood. The receptors were sampled from a woman between 18 and 29 years old in good health.

This chain links TRBV21-1 with TRBJ2-7; TRBD1, the table's D call, lacks a check against the DNA. TRBV21-1 is a pseudogene. CDR3 length equals 15 residues. The CDR3 protein is CASSNLGQINYEQYF. Here the CDR3 DNA reads TGTGCCAGCAGCAATTTGGGACAGATAAACTACGAGCAGTACTTC.

There are a few counts of this clone. This rearrangement joins TRBV6-5 to TRBJ2-1; maybe TRBD1 (5 bases). This CDR3 region has 14 residues. Per the germline V gene, CDR1 is MNHEY and CDR2 is SVGAGI. V was cut by 5 bases and J by 0 bases, with 8 bases left in between. In DNA form, the CDR3 reads TGTGCCAGCAGTCGACAGAGCTCCTACAATGAGCAGTTCTTC. As protein: CASSRQSSYNEQFF.

The J gene is TRBJ2-5, the V gene TRBV19; D not resolved. The CDR3 runs to 13 residues. V lost 5 bases and J 1 base, leaving 8 bases between the germline ends. The germline CDR1 and CDR2 sequences are LNHDA and SQIVND (reference sequence). CDR3 nucleotides: TGTGCCAGTAGTCGTGCGCGCCAAGAGACCCAGTACTTC. Protein: CASSRARQETQYF.

The chain recombines TRBV2 with TRBJ1-1, with D unclear. The V gene lost 2 bases and the J gene lost 5 bases, with 12 bases spanning the gap. The CDR3 extends over 14 amino acids. Germline values: CDR1 SNHLY, CDR2 FYNNEI. Here the CDR3 reads CASSEHSAITEAFF. For the CDR3, the DNA is TGTGCCAGCAGTGAACACAGTGCAATAACTGAAGCTTTCTTT. The variable domain in full, completed from reference TRBV2 and TRBJ1-1, reads EPEVTQTPSHQVTQMGQEVILRCVPISNHLYFYWYRQILGQKVEFLVSFYNNEISEKSEIFDDQFSVERPDGSNFTLKIRSTKLEDSAMYFCASSEHSAITEAFFGQGTRLTVV.

This sequence joins TRBV7-9 and TRBJ2-4, with no clear D. Looked up from germline, CDR1 is SEHNR and CDR2 is FQNEAQ (reference sequence). CDR3 length: 12 amino acids. Trimming removed 5 bases from V and 12 bases from J, with 14 bases in between. The CDR3 nucleotides are TGTGCCAGCAGCCCCGGTAGGGTTGGTCAGTACTTC. It yields the protein CASSPGRVGQYF.

V gene TRBV9 combines with J gene TRBJ2-5; no clear D. The CDR3 totals 15 residues. Germline loops: CDR1 SGDLS, CDR2 YYNGEE. Trimming cost V 5 bases and J 5 bases, with 19 bases left between them. The CDR3 region has the DNA TGTGCCAGCAGTGCCGACTGGCGGTTTCGGGAGACCCAGTACTTC. Encoded protein: CASSADWRFRETQYF.

This clone turned up a few times. The chain combines TRBV9 with TRBJ2-3; D may be TRBD2 (5 bases). The V gene lost 5 bases and the J gene lost 6 bases, with 13 bases spanning the gap. This CDR3 is built from 13 residues. In germline, CDR1 is SGDLS, CDR2 YYNGEE. Here the CDR3 DNA reads TGTGCCAGCAGGGACGCCGGGGTGGATACGCAGTATTTT. Its translation is CASRDAGVDTQYF.

The genes are TRBV7-2 and TRBJ1-1; D remains unclear. CDR3 length: 13 residues. From germline, CDR1 is SGHTA and CDR2 FQGNSA. Trimming took off 2 bases at V and 7 bases at J, with 11 bases between the two ends. CDR3 sequence: CASSLSRLDEAFF. The CDR3 region has the DNA TGTGCCAGCAGCTTAAGCAGGCTTGATGAAGCTTTCTTT. Complete variable domain (other parts from reference TRBV7-2 and TRBJ1-1): GAGVSQSPSNKVTEKGKDVELRCDPISGHTALYWYRQSLGQGLEFLIYFQGNSAPDKSGLPSDRFSAERTGGSVSTLTIQRTQQEDSAVYLCASSLSRLDEAFFGQGTRLTVV.

The chain recombines TRBV10-3 with TRBJ2-1; a possible D gene is TRBD2 (6 bases). V was shortened by 8 bases and J by 7 bases, with 12 bases between the two germline ends. Looked up from germline, CDR1 is ENHRY and CDR2 is SYGVKD. CDR3 size: 12 residues. The CDR3 protein is CAIGPGENEQFF. The CDR3 DNA is TGTGCCATCGGCCCGGGGGAGAATGAGCAGTTCTTC.

This rearrangement joins TRBV30 to TRBJ2-5; 10 bases match TRBD1. V shed 7 bases and J 5 bases; nucleotides not matched to a gene: 13. This CDR3 contains 15 residues. CDR1 is GTSNPN and CDR2 is SVGIG in the germline V gene (reference sequence). The CDR3 region is CASDRGRGLGETQYF. CDR3 bases: TGTGCCTCCGACAGGGGGCGAGGTCTCGGGGAGACCCAGTACTTC. The full variable domain, completed using reference TRBV30 and TRBJ2-5, is SQTIHQWPATLVQPVGSPLSLECTVEGTSNPNLYWYRQAAGRGLQLLFYSVGIGQISSEVPQNLSASRPQDRQFILSSKKLLLSDSGFYLCASDRGRGLGETQYFGPGTRLLVL.

The chain joins TRBV7-6 to TRBJ1-6, with D possibly being TRBD1 (6 bases). The V and J ends lost 5 bases and 9 bases respectively, with 17 bases between them. The V gene's germline CDR1 is SGHVS and CDR2 FNYEAQ. The length of the CDR3 is 15 residues. The CDR3 sequence is CASSPIQGTSSPLHF. The CDR3 coding sequence is TGTGCCAGCAGCCCAATACAGGGTACGAGTTCACCCCTCCACTTT. Variable domain in full (rest from reference TRBV7-6 and TRBJ1-6): GAGVSQSPRYKVTKRGQDVALRCDPISGHVSLYWYRQALGQGPEFLTYFNYEAQQDKSGLPNDRFSAERPEGSISTLTIQRTEQRDSAMYRCASSPIQGTSSPLHFGNGTRLTVT.

This chain links TRBV4-3 with TRBJ2-1; D may be TRBD2 (6 bases). Germline-derived CDR1 and CDR2 are LGHNA and YSLEER. V lost 4 bases and J 4 bases, leaving 14 bases between the germline ends. This CDR3 spans 15 amino acids. The CDR3 loop reads CASSRERLGYNEQFF. In DNA, the CDR3 is TGCGCCAGCAGCCGGGAAAGACTAGGTTACAATGAGCAGTTCTTC.

This clone is a singleton in its sample. The chain joins TRBV5-6 to TRBJ2-1; possible D gene TRBD1, 6 bases. The germline CDR1 and CDR2 sequences are SGHDT and YYEEEE. CDR3 length equals 13 residues. Trimming took off 5 bases at V and 3 bases at J, with 9 bases between the two ends. The DNA for the CDR3 is TGTGCCAGCAGTTCAGGGGACTACAATGAGCAGTTCTTC. This sequence encodes CASSSGDYNEQFF.

The chain joins TRBV29-1 to TRBJ1-4, with D unclear. V was cut by 4 bases and J by 7 bases, with 10 bases left in between. This CDR3 contains 12 residues. Germline-derived CDR1 and CDR2 are SQVTM and ANQGSEA. CDR3 protein: CSVGWAGEKLFF. As DNA, the CDR3 is TGCAGCGTTGGGTGGGCGGGTGAAAAACTGTTTTTT.

This clone has a handful of counts. CDR3 region: CASRNQAGDYEQYF. For the CDR3, the DNA is TGTGCCAGTAGGAACCAGGCGGGTGACTACGAGCAGTACTTC. V is TRBV19 and J is TRBJ2-7; D is possibly TRBD2 (5 bases). Germline CDR1 and CDR2: LNHDA and SQIVND (reference sequence). This CDR3 comprises 14 residues. V was shortened by 6 bases and J by 3 bases, with 15 bases between the two germline ends.

This clone was counted between two and nine times. V is TRBV15 and J is TRBJ2-5, with D possibly being TRBD2 (5 bases). The CDR3 totals 15 residues. Per germline, CDR1 LNHNV and CDR2 YYDKDF (reference sequence). The V and J ends lost 4 bases and 4 bases respectively, with 16 bases between them. CDR3 region: CATSMLARVGETQYF. In DNA, the CDR3 is TGTGCCACCAGCATGTTGGCGCGGGTTGGAGAGACCCAGTACTTC.

The chain carries TRBV11-1 and TRBJ2-7; no firm D call. Germline CDR1 SGHAT, CDR2 FQDESV (reference sequence). The CDR3 length is 14 residues. V was pared by 3 bases and J by 0 bases, with 9 bases between. This CDR3 is CASSLRPDSYEQYF. CDR3 sequence (DNA): TGTGCCAGCAGCTTGCGGCCCGACTCCTACGAGCAGTACTTC.

This clone was seen only a few times. The rearrangement links TRBV2 to TRBJ2-5, with a tentative D call TRBD2 (5 bases). V was clipped by 1 base and J by 4 bases, with 13 bases between them. The CDR3 is made up of 15 amino acids. Germline CDR1 reads SNHLY; CDR2 reads FYNNEI. The CDR3 nucleotides read TGTGCCAGCAGTGAAGGTCGTACGGGGAGAGAGACCCAGTACTTC. Its protein is CASSEGRTGRETQYF.

This clone was detected only a few times. The chain links TRBV5-1 to TRBJ2-1, with 7 nucleotides matching TRBD1. The V segment lost 3 bases and the J segment 4 bases; nucleotides outside the gene matches: 4. Per the germline V gene, CDR1 is SGHRS and CDR2 is YFSETQ. This CDR3 is built from 14 residues. The DNA of the CDR3 is TGCGCCAGCAGCTCTACACAGGGGTACAATGAGCAGTTCTTC. Translation: CASSSTQGYNEQFF.

V is TRBV7-8 and J is TRBJ2-1; possible D gene TRBD1, 6 bases. The CDR3 is made up of 13 amino acids. Trimming took off 8 bases at V and 4 bases at J, with 12 bases between the two ends. CDR1 and CDR2 from the germline V gene are SGHVS and FQNEAQ. The CDR3 protein is CASGRQVYNEQFF. Written as DNA, the CDR3 is TGTGCCAGCGGCCGACAGGTATACAATGAGCAGTTCTTC.

In its sample, this clone was seen once. V is TRBV9 and J is TRBJ1-1; D ambiguous. V was cut by 4 bases and J by 3 bases, with 13 bases left in between. Per the germline V gene, CDR1 is SGDLS and CDR2 is YYNGEE. The CDR3 is 14 amino acids. DNA for the CDR3: TGTGCCAGCAGCCCGCAGTTATCGGACACTGAAGCTTTCTTT. The encoded protein is CASSPQLSDTEAFF.

The rearrangement joins TRBV25-1 to TRBJ2-1; D gene uncertain. V lost 3 bases and J 7 bases, leaving 10 bases between the germline ends. Germline V gene sequence: CDR1 MGHDK, CDR2 SYGVNS. This CDR3 spans 13 amino acids. The CDR3 DNA reads TGTGCCAGCAGTGATAGACGCCCGAATGAGCAGTTCTTC. Its protein is CASSDRRPNEQFF.

This clone has a handful of counts. The chain is built from TRBV7-2 and TRBJ2-5; no clear D. V was cut by 1 base and J by 7 bases, with 13 bases left in between. The CDR3 runs to 14 residues. Germline-derived CDR1 and CDR2 are SGHTA and FQGNSA. The CDR3 here is CASSLGLLPGTQYF. Written as DNA, the CDR3 is TGTGCCAGCAGCTTAGGTCTGCTACCAGGGACCCAGTACTTC.

The genes are TRBV15 and TRBJ1-2, with unresolved D. Trimming removed 5 bases from V and 7 bases from J, with 11 bases in between. The CDR3 is 12 amino acids. The germline V gene encodes CDR1 LNHNV and CDR2 YYDKDF (reference sequence). The CDR3 DNA is TGTGCCACCAGCCACACCAGTGTTGGCTACACCTTC. Its translation: CATSHTSVGYTF.

The sample holds a few counts of this clone. The V and J genes are TRBV7-9 and TRBJ2-7; D might be TRBD1 or TRBD2, each matching 7 bases. Germline V gives CDR1 SEHNR, CDR2 FQNEAQ (reference sequence). The CDR3 length is 14 residues. Trimming pared 8 bases from V and 3 bases from J, leaving 17 bases between. The CDR3 DNA sequence: TGTGCCAGCTCAATGCAGGGGGGGATCTACGAGCAGTACTTC. This sequence encodes CASSMQGGIYEQYF.

This clone was detected only a few times. V usage is TRBV9 and J usage is TRBJ1-6; D gene uncertain. Per the germline V gene, CDR1 is SGDLS and CDR2 is YYNGEE. Trimming pared 4 bases from V and 9 bases from J, leaving 11 bases between. The CDR3 is made up of 13 amino acids. Written as DNA, the CDR3 is TGTGCCAGCAGCCCTTTGGGTGGTTCACCCCTCCACTTT. This sequence encodes CASSPLGGSPLHF.

This clone was seen a few times. The rearrangement uses TRBV14 and TRBJ2-3; 13 positions match TRBD2. V shed 4 bases and J 0 bases; nucleotides not matched to a gene: 7. Germline CDR1 and CDR2: SGHDN and FVKESK. The CDR3 runs 18 residues. CDR3 in DNA: TGTGCCAGCAGCCGATCCCGACTAGCGGGGGGAAGCACAGATACGCAGTATTTT. Amino acids: CASSRSRLAGGSTDTQYF.

This clone was found a few times. In nucleotides, the CDR3 is TGTGCCAGCAGCCACCAGCAAGGAGGATGGGGACGGTCCAATGAGCAGTTCTTC. As protein: CASSHQQGGWGRSNEQFF. The chain couples TRBV14 to TRBJ2-1; D is possibly TRBD1 or TRBD2 (5 bases each). Germline CDR1 reads SGHDN; CDR2 reads FVKESK. This CDR3 is built from 18 residues. The V end was cut by 3 bases, the J end by 6 bases, with 24 bases between.

This clone has a handful of counts. This chain links TRBV7-9 with TRBJ1-4; D ambiguous. V was cut by 0 bases and J by 8 bases, with 10 bases left in between. Germline V gives CDR1 SEHNR, CDR2 FQNEAQ (reference sequence). CDR3 size: 14 residues. The DNA for the CDR3 is TGTGCCAGCAGCTTAGCGGGAGGAGGGGAAAAACTGTTTTTT. Translation: CASSLAGGGEKLFF.